This paragraph covers one T cell receptor beta chain sequence. Trimming took 0 bases from V and 3 from J, leaving 16 bases between them. CDR1 SGHDT and CDR2 YYEEEE come from the germline V gene. This CDR3 has 16 residues. They ran version v3.0 of the immunoSEQ assay at survey level. Data came from immunoSEQ multiplex PCR; TCRdb stores just in-frame clones and leaves some out. The sample shows 20,000 to 25,000 clones, approximately 78% of them seen only once. The sample comes from a study of long-term antiretroviral therapy in people with HIV. The specimen comprised unsorted PBMCs, sampled 0.2 years after starting antiretroviral therapy. The clonotype originates from a woman younger than 45 with HIV. The chain recombines TRBV5-6 with TRBJ2-7, with D perhaps matching TRBD2 (6 bases). The CDR3 reads CASSLALTGGNYEQYV. The CDR3 coding sequence is TGTGCCAGCAGCTTGGCCCTCACAGGAGGGAACTACGAGCAGTACGTC.